The rows below give T cell receptor beta chains drawn from one sample of a study of blood T cell repertoires in COVID-19. Clones were read by immunoSEQ multiplex PCR, and TCRdb kept only the in-frame ones, dropping some. Of about 130,000 clones in the sample, 84% were seen once. Sequenced: peripheral blood. Receptors were obtained from a man between 60 and 75 years old with acute or convalescent COVID-19. CDR3s include the opening cysteine and the closing phenylalanine or tryptophan.

CDR3 protein	V gene	J gene
CASSRRSGDTGELFF	TRBV5-4	TRBJ2-2
CASRKPGLAGTDTQYF	TRBV19	TRBJ2-3
CASSVVAYNEQFF	TRBV9	TRBJ2-1
CASSSGKDMNTEAFF	TRBV10-1	TRBJ1-1
CASSQDDRVDQPQHF	TRBV4-1	TRBJ1-5
CASSLYRDQQAFF	TRBV6-5	TRBJ1-1
CAISGGGRAPYEQYF	TRBV10-3	TRBJ2-7
CASSQFTGSYGYTF	TRBV18	TRBJ1-2
CATSDSRDRGVGNQPQHF	TRBV24-1	TRBJ1-5
CASSPPGREQFF	TRBV18	TRBJ2-1
CASSHLTGTGGGQPQHF	TRBV27	TRBJ1-5
CASSLWESGEAFF	TRBV7-2	TRBJ1-1
CASSLNRQGAGNTIYF	TRBV11-2	TRBJ1-3
CATSDLGQGTDTQYF	TRBV24-1	TRBJ2-3
CASSQEIASTDTQYF	TRBV14	TRBJ2-3
CASSSQGISPLHF	TRBV12-3/TRBV12-4	TRBJ1-6
CASSVVADPTYEQYF	TRBV9	TRBJ2-7
CASSAGTGGSTSYEQYF	TRBV5-6	TRBJ2-7
CSVRDREIEQYF	TRBV29-1	TRBJ2-7
CASSRGQANYGYTF	TRBV5-6	TRBJ1-2
CASKTGLEQYF	TRBV6-1	TRBJ2-7
CASSLDRGLADTQYF	TRBV7-3	TRBJ2-3
CASSQVVSGGPYNEQFF	TRBV4-1	TRBJ2-1
CASSRNPGQGNSPLHF	TRBV19	TRBJ1-6
CASSPLRGSDTQYF	TRBV2	TRBJ2-3
CATSRAQGAQGTGELFF	TRBV15	TRBJ2-2
CASSLSLGQGGVETQYF	TRBV7-9	TRBJ2-5
CASSLELWPLHF	TRBV7-9	TRBJ1-6
CASSLVNRDTDDQPQHF	TRBV11-2	TRBJ1-5
CASSQDTYEQYF	TRBV19	TRBJ2-7
CATMEGQGRLAFF	TRBV19	TRBJ1-1
CAHQDRGRYTGELFF	TRBV2	TRBJ2-2
CASSLGAQGGETQYF	TRBV7-9	TRBJ2-5
CASSLRTGIGYTF	TRBV5-5	TRBJ1-2
CASSSGQENSPLHF	TRBV6-5	TRBJ1-6
CASSYLSQGNTEAFF	TRBV5-1	TRBJ1-1
CAISEAGYTGELFF	TRBV10-3	TRBJ2-2
CASSMQGAEQPQHF	TRBV19	TRBJ1-5
CASSPGGGASSNQPQHF	TRBV18	TRBJ1-5
CASSDPGQGTIYNSPLHF	TRBV6-1	TRBJ1-6
CASSPSGGSGANVLTF	TRBV18	TRBJ2-6
CSVSRGLSYEQYF	TRBV29-1	TRBJ2-7
CASSMAGSSYEQYF	TRBV21-1	TRBJ2-7
CASRDSATNEKLFF	TRBV3-1/TRBV3-2	TRBJ1-4
CASTFRVNEKLFF	TRBV27	TRBJ1-4
CASSVVQGFTDTQYF	TRBV9	TRBJ2-3
CATAGSGTHLTGDGYTF	TRBV19	TRBJ1-2
CASSQSQGGGTGELFF	TRBV5-1	TRBJ2-2